This T cell receptor beta chain was obtained from a study of glioma-infiltrating T cells. TCR alpha and beta CDR3 regions were amplified from RNA using iRepertoire nested multiplex PCR. Input was roughly 100-450 ng of tissue mRNA or PBMC total RNA. Each CDR3 protein gets one entry after TCRdb re-called the multiplex PCR reads with MiXCR. This table holds about 110,000 distinct CDR3 sequences, 25% to 30% found once. As regards this clonotype: The antigen is unknown. Just one base apart from a much larger clone, this may be a read error.

Study-level results: Tissue-blood divergence was below expectation in non-neoplastic patients, above in gliomas. Only very few CDR3 sequences appeared in both tissue and blood.

CDR1 is MGHRA, CDR2 YSYEKL, per germline. The CDR3 has 17 residues. The sequence derives from a human donor with low-grade glioma or glioblastoma, undergoing nonglioma brain surgery, or in good health (not recorded which). V and J are TRBV4-1 and TRBJ2-1; D gene unclear. Material: glioma tissue, nonneoplastic brain tissue, or PBMCs (not recorded which). CDR3 sequence reads: CASSQSGQAFSYNGQFF. In DNA, the CDR3 is TGCGCCAGCAGCCAGTCTGGCCAGGCTTTCTCCTACAATGGGCAGTTCTTC.